This T cell receptor (beta chain) was recorded in a study of cytomegalovirus exposure and HLA in healthy donors. Study-wide results and caveats: Across HLA loci, a later analysis found differing TCR association rates, with DRB1 most and HLA-C fewest. In an earlier analysis, most TCR beta V segments were productive about 87% or about 30% of the time. Serostatus for CMV was the only available immune exposure information.

Trimming shortened V by 7 bases and J by 3 bases, and 6 bases separated the two germline ends. The CDR3 loop spans 12 amino acids. Germline V gives CDR1 MNHNY, CDR2 SVGAGI (reference sequence). The PCR ran on 60 Vbeta and 13 Jbeta primers. The data were produced by immunoSEQ multiplex PCR, yet TCRdb's version contains in-frame clones alone and is incomplete. The sample includes 120,000 or so clones, about 68% of them seen just once. Notes on this clone: No antigen is known for it.

The sample consisted of PBMCs. The clonotype was recovered from a man between 40 and 49 years old in good health and CMV-seropositive. The chain has TRBV6-6 and TRBJ2-2; no firm D call. DNA for the CDR3: TGTGCCAGCACCCTCCACACCGGGGAGCTGTTTTTT. Protein sequence: CASTLHTGELFF.